This T cell receptor beta chain stems from a study of monozygotic twins with inflammatory bowel disease. General observations from the study: The study found lower TCRbeta diversity (inverse Simpson) in IBD patients than in healthy co-twins.

Each of the TCR libraries took about 3,500 ng of total RNA. Investigators made cDNA in eight separate reactions per sample. Using the 5' RACE reads, TCRdb records one entry per CDR3 protein without DNA. The clone table shows 95,000 to 110,000 distinct CDR3 sequences, with the ten largest holding approximately 1.8%. Per germline, CDR1 SGHRS and CDR2 YFSETQ. This CDR3 spans 12 amino acids. In regard to this clonotype: Its specificity is not known.

The source material was blood. The genes are TRBV5-1 and TRBJ2-7; checking the TCRdb D call of TRBD1 is not possible without DNA. This sequence originates from a human donor with ulcerative colitis or Crohn's disease, or a healthy co-twin of an affected twin (not recorded which). CDR3: CASSFKGDEQYF.